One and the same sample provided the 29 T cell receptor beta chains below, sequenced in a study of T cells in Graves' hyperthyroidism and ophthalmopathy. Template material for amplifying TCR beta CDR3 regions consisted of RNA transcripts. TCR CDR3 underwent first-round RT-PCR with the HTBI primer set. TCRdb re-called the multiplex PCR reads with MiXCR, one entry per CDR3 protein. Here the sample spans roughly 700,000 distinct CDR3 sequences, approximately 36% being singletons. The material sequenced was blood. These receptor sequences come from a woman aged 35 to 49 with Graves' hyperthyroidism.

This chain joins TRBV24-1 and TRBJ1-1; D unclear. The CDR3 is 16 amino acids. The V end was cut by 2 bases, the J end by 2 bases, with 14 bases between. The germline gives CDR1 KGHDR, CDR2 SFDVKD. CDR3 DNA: TGTGCCACCAGTGATTCCTCCCGCGGGTTTAACACTGAAGCTTTCTTT. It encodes CATSDSSRGFNTEAFF.

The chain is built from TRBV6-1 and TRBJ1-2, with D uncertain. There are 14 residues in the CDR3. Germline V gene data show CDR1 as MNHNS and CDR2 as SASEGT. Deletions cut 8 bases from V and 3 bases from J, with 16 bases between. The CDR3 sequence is CASRRLRGDYGYTF. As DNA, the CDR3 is TGTGCCAGCCGAAGACTCCGGGGAGACTATGGCTACACCTTC.

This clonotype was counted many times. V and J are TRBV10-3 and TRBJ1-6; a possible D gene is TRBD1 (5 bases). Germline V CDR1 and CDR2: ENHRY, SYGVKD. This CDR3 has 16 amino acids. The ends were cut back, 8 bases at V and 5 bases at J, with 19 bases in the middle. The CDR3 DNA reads TGTGCCATCTCAAAGGCAGGGCGCGGCAATAATTCACCCCTCCACTTT. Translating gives CAISKAGRGNNSPLHF.

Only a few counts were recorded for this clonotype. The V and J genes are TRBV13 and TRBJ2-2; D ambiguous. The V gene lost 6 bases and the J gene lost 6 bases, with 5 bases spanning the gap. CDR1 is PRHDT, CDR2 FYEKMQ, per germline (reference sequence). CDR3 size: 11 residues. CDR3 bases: TGTGCCAGCAGGGATTCCGGGGAGCTGTTTTTT. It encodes CASRDSGELFF. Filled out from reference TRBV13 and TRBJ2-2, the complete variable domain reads AAGVIQSPRHLIKEKRETATLKCYPIPRHDTVYWYQQGPGQDPQFLISFYEKMQSDKGSIPDRFSAQQFSDYHSELNMSSLELGDSALYFCASRDSGELFFGEGSRLTVL.

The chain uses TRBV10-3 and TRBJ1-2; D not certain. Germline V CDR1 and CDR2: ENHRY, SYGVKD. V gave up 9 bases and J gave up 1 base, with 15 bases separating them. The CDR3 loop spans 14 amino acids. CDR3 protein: CAIRGPNDNYGYTF. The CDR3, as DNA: TGTGCCATAAGAGGCCCAAACGATAACTATGGCTACACCTTC.

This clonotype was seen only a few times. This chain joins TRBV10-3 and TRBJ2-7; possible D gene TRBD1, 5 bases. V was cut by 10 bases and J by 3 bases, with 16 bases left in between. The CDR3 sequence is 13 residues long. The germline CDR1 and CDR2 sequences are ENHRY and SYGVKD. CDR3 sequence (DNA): TGTGCCAGCGTACTCCAGGGTGGCTACGAGCAGTACTTC. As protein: CASVLQGGYEQYF.

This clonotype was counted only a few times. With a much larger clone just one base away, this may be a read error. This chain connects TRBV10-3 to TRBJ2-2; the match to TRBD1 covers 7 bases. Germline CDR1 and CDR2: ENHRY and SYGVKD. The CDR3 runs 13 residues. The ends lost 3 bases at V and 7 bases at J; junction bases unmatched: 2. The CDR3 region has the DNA TGTGCCATCAGTGATGACAGGGACGGGGAGCTGTTTTTT. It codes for CAISDDRDGELFF.

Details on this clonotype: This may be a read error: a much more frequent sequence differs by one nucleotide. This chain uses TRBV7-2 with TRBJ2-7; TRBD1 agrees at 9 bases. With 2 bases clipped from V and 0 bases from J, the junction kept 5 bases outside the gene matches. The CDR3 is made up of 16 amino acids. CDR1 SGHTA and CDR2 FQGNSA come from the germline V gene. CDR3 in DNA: TGTGCCAGCAGCTTATGGGGACAGGGAAGCTCCTACGAGCAGTACTTC. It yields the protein CASSLWGQGSSYEQYF.

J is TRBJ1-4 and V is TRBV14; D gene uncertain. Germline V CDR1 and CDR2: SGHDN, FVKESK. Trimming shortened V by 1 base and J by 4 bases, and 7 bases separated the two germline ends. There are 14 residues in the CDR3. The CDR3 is CASSQGAGNEKLFF. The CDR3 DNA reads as TGTGCCAGCAGCCAAGGCGCGGGTAATGAAAAACTGTTTTTT.

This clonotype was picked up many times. The CDR3 loop reads CASSLGGRAIGYTF. As DNA, the CDR3 is TGTGCCAGCAGTTTAGGGGGCAGGGCCATCGGCTACACCTTC. The genes are TRBV12-3 or TRBV12-4 and TRBJ1-2; D possibly corresponds to TRBD1 (5 bases). This CDR3 comprises 14 residues. V lost 1 base to trimming and J lost 8 bases, with 14 bases between them.

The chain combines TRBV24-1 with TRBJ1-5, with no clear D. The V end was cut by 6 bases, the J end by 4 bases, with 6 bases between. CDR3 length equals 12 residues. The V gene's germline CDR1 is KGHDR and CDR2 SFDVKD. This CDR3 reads CATSCTNQPQHF. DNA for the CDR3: TGTGCCACCAGTTGTACTAATCAGCCCCAGCATTTT.

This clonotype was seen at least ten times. This CDR3 is CASTDRALNTEAFF. For the CDR3, the DNA is TGTGCCAGTACGGACAGGGCCCTAAACACTGAAGCTTTCTTT. This rearrangement joins TRBV6-5 to TRBJ1-1; 8 nucleotides line up with TRBD1. Germline-derived CDR1 and CDR2 are MNHEY and SVGAGI. The trim removed 9 bases at V and 2 bases at J, leaving 8 bases unmatched. The CDR3 is made up of 14 amino acids.

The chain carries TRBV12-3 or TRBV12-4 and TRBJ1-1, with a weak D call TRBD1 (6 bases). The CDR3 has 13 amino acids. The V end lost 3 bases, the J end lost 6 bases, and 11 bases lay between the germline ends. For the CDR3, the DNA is TGTGCCAGCAGTTTTGGGGGGGCGTCTGAAGCTTTCTTT. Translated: CASSFGGASEAFF.

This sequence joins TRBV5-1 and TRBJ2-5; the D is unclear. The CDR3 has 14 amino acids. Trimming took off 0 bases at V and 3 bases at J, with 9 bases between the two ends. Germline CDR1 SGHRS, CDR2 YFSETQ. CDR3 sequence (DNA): TGCGCCAGCAGCTTGGCCAGCTGGAAAGAGACCCAGTACTTC. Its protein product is CASSLASWKETQYF.

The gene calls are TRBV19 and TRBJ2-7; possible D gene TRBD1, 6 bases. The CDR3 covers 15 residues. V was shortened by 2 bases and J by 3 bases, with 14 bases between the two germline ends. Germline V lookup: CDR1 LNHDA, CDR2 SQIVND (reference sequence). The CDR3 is CASSISPDRVYEQYF. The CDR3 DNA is TGTGCCAGTAGTATATCCCCGGACAGAGTCTACGAGCAGTACTTC.

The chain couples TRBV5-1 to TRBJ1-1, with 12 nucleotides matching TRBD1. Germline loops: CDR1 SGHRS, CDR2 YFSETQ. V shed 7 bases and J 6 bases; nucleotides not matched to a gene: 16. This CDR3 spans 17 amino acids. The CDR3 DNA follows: TGCGCCAGCGCCGATGGGACAGGGGGCAGGAGTGGAGCTGAAGCTTTCTTT. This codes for CASADGTGGRSGAEAFF.

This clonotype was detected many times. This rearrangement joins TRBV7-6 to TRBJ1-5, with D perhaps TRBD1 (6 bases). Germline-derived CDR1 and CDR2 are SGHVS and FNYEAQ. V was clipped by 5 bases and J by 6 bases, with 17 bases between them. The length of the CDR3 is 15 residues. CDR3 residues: CASSATDRHSQPQHF. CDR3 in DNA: TGTGCCAGCAGCGCAACGGACAGACACAGTCAGCCCCAGCATTTT.

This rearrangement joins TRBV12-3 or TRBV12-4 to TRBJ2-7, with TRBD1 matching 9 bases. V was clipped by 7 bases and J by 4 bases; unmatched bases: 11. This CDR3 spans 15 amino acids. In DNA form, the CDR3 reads TGTGCCAGCAACACCCCGGGACAGGGATCATACGAGCAGTACTTC. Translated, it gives CASNTPGQGSYEQYF.

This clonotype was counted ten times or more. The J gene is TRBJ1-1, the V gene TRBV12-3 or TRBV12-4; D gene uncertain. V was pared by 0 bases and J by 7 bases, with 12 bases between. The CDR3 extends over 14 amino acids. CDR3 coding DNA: TGTGCCAGCAGTTTAGCATACGGCAGTCTTGAAGCTTTCTTT. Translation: CASSLAYGSLEAFF.

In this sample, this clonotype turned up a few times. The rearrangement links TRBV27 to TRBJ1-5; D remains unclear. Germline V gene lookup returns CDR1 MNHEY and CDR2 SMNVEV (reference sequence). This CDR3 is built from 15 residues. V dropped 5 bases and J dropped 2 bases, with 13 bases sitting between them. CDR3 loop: CASSPQVEGNQPQHF. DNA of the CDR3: TGTGCCAGCAGTCCCCAGGTGGAAGGCAATCAGCCCCAGCATTTT.

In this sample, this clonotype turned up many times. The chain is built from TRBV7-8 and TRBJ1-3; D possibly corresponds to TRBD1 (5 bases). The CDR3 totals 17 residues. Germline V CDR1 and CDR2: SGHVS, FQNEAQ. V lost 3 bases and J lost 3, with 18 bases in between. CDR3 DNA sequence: TGTGCCAGCAGCTTGGGCCCCGGGACTGGGTTTGGAAACACCATATATTTT. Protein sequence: CASSLGPGTGFGNTIYF.

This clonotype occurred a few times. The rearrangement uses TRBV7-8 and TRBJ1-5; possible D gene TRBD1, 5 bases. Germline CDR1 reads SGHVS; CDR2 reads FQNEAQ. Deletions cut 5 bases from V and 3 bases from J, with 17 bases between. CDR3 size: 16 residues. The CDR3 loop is CASSRDRITYNQPQHF. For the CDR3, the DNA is TGTGCCAGCAGCCGGGACCGCATTACTTACAATCAGCCCCAGCATTTT.

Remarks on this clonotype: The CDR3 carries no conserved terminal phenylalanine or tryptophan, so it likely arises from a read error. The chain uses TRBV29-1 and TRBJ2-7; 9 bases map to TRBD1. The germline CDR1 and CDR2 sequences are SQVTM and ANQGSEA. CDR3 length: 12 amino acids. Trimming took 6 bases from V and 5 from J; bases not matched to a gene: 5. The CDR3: CSVRQGEDEQYI. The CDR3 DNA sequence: TGCAGCGTCCGACAGGGGGAGGACGAGCAGTACATC.

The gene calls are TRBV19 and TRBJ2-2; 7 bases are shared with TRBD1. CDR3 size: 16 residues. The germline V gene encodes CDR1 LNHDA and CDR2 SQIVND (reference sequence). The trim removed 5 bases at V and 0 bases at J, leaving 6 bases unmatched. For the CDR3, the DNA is TGTGCCAGTAGTCCTCGACAGGGACCGAACACCGGGGAGCTGTTTTTT. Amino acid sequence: CASSPRQGPNTGELFF.

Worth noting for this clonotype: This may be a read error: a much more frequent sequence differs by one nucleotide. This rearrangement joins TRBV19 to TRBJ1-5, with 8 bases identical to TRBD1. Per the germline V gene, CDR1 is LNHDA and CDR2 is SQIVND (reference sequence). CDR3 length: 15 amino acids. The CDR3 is CARSITDRVNQPQHF. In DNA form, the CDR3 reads TGTGCCCGTAGTATTACGGACAGGGTGAATCAGCCCCAGCATTTT.

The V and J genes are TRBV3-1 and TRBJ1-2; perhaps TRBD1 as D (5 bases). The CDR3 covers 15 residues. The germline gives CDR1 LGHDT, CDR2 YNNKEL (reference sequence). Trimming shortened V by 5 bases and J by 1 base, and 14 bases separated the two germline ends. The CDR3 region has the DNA TGTGCCAGCAGCGGGGGATCGACAGATAACTATGGCTACACCTTC. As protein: CASSGGSTDNYGYTF.

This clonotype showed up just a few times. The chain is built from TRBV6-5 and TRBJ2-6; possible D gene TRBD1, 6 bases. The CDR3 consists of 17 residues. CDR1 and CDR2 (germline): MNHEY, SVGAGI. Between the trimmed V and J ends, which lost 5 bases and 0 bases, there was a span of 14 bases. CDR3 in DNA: TGTGCCAGCAGTAGACAGGTCCACAGCTCTGGGGCCAACGTCCTGACTTTC. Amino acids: CASSRQVHSSGANVLTF.

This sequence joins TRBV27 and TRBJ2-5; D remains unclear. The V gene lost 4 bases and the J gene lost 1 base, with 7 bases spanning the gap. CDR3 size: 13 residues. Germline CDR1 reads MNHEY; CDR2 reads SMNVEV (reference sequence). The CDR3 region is CASSYGIQETQYF. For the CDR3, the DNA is TGTGCCAGCAGTTACGGAATCCAAGAGACCCAGTACTTC.

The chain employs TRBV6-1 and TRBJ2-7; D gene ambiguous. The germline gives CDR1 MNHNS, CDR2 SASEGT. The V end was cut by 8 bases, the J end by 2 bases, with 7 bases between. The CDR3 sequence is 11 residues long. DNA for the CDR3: TGTGCCAGCGGCAGAACCTACGAGCAGTACTTC. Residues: CASGRTYEQYF.